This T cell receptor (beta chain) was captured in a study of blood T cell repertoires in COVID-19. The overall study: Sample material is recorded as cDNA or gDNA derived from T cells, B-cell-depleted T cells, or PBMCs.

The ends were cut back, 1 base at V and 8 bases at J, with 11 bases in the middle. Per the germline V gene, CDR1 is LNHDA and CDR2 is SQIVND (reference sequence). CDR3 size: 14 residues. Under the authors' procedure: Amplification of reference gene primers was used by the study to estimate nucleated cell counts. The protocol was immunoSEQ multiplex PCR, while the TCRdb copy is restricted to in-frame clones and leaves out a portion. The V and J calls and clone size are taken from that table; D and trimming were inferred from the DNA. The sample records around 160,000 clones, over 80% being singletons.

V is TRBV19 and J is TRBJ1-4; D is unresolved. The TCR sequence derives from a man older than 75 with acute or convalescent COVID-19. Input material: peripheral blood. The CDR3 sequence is CASSIGGGREKLFF. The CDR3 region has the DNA TGTGCCAGTAGTATAGGTGGAGGGCGCGAAAAACTGTTTTTT.